What follows is one T cell receptor beta chain and its context. Its antigen is not known. At one end the junction does not follow the germline gene, possibly because of a read error. Stated time point: before preoperative PTX-NDP chemotherapy. The V gene's germline CDR1 is MNHNS and CDR2 SASEGT. There are 15 residues in the CDR3. MiXCR, applied by TCRdb to the PCR reads, yields one record per CDR3 protein. The profile shows some 16,000 distinct CDR3 sequences, around three fifths of them singletons. The data derive from a study of esophageal squamous cell carcinoma under preoperative chemotherapy. About the study: TCR repertoires were profiled from both peripheral blood T cells and tumor-infiltrating lymphocytes. The study, taken as a whole, reports: After chemotherapy, TCR diversity rose significantly in peripheral T cells but not in tumor-infiltrating lymphocytes.

The receptor was isolated from a human donor with esophageal squamous cell carcinoma. The donor label of this sample is uncertain. The sample was collected from a patient given preoperative chemotherapy. The V gene is TRBV6-1, the J gene TRBJ2-3; 9 nucleotides agree with TRBD2. The CDR3 nucleotides are TGTGCCAGCAGTGACGCTAGCGGGGACGAAGATACGCAGTATTTC. As protein: CASSDASGDEDTQYF.